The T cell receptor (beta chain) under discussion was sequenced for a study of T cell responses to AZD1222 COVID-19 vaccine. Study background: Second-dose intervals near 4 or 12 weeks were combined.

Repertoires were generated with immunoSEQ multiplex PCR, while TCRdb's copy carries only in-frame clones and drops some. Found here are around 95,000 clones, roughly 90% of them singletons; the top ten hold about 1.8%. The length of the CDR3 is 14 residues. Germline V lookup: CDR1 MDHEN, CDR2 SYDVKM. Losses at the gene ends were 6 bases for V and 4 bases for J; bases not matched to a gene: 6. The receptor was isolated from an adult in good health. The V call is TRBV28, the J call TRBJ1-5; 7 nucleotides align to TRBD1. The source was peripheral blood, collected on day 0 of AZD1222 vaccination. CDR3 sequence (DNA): TGTGCCAGCAGCAGGCTACAGGGGAATCAGCCCCAGCATTTT. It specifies CASSRLQGNQPQHF.